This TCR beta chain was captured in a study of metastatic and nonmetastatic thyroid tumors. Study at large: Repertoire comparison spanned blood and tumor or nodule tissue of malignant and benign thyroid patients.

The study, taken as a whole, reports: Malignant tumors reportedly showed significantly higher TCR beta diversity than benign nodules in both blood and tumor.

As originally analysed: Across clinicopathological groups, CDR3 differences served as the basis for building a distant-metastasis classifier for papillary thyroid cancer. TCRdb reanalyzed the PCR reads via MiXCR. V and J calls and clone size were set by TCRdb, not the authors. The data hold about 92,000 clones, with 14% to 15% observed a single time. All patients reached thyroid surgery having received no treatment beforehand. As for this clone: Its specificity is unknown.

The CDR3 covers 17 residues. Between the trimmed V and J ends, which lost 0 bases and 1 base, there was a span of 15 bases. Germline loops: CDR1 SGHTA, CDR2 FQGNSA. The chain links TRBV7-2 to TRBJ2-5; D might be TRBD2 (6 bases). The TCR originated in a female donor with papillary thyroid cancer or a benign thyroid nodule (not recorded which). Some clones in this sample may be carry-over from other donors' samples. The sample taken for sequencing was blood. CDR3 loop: CASSLASRTNFQETQYF. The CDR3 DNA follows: TGTGCCAGCAGCTTAGCCTCCCGGACTAACTTCCAAGAGACCCAGTACTTC.